Listed below are T cell receptor beta chains from one sample, sequenced in a study of T cells in Graves' hyperthyroidism and ophthalmopathy. TCRdb reanalysed the multiplex PCR reads using MiXCR and keeps one entry per CDR3 protein. The sample holds a few hundred thousand distinct CDR3 sequences, under 60% seen once. Specimen: peripheral blood or thyroid tissue (not recorded which). The source is a woman aged 18-29 years with Graves' hyperthyroidism. Both conserved end residues are part of each CDR3. The D gene is left open where the match is weak. Not all rows give a size; the values are once, few, many and, for expanded clones, a class.

>TRBJ2-6|TRBV20-1|few|.
TGCAGTGCTAGAGGTGTAGGGCCCGGGGCCAACGTCCTGACTTTC
CSARGVGPGANVLTF
>TRBJ2-1|TRBV7-7|.|TRBD2
TGTGCCAGCAGCATCTTAGCGGGAGTCGGATACAATGAGCAGTTCTTC
CASSILAGVGYNEQFF
>TRBJ1-4|TRBV14|.|TRBD1
TGTGCCAGCAGCCAACTGGGACAGGGATATGAAAAACTGTTTTTT
CASSQLGQGYEKLFF
>TRBJ1-1|TRBV11-3|.|TRBD1
TGTGCCAGCAGCTTAGTCGCGGGACAGGGGGTCACTGAAGCTTTCTTT
CASSLVAGQGVTEAFF
>TRBJ2-6|TRBV20-1|.|TRBD1
TGCAGTGCTCTGGGACAGGGGGGTGGGGCCAACGTCCTGACTTTC
CSALGQGGGANVLTF
>TRBJ2-2|TRBV29-1|many|.
TGCAGCGTTGAAGATTTGGGCGGGGACACCGGGGAGCTGTTTTTT
CSVEDLGGDTGELFF
>TRBJ1-5|TRBV11-2|.|TRBD1
TGTGCCAGCAGCTTGGGACAGGGATATAGCAATCAGCCCCAGCATTTT
CASSLGQGYSNQPQHF
>TRBJ2-3|TRBV24-1|few|.
TGTGCCACCAGTGACCCGGGCCAAGACACAGATACGCAGTATTTT
CATSDPGQDTDTQYF
>TRBJ2-1|TRBV12-3/TRBV12-4|.|TRBD2
TGTGCCAGCAGTTTACTACTAGCGGGAGGGAATGAGCAGTTCTTC
CASSLLLAGGNEQFF
>TRBJ1-1|TRBV7-3|.|.
TGTGCCAGCAACTTAGCCGGGAGCACTGAAGCTTTCTTT
CASNLAGSTEAFF
>TRBJ2-7|TRBV7-6|.|TRBD1
TGTGCCAGCAGCTCCGGGACAGGGGCTGAGGGAGGCCACGAGCAGTACTTC
CASSSGTGAEGGHEQYF
>TRBJ2-7|TRBV7-2|.|TRBD1
TGTGCCAGCAGCGGGACAGGGGTTCCCTACGAGCAGTACTTC
CASSGTGVPYEQYF
>TRBJ1-1|TRBV7-2|once|.
TGTGCCAGCAGCTTTTTCCTGGGGGGCTCTGAAGCTTTCTTT
CASSFFLGGSEAFF
>TRBJ2-5|TRBV3-1|.|TRBD2
TGTGCCAGCGAACTAGCGGGAGCCGAGACCCAGTACTTC
CASELAGAETQYF
>TRBJ2-7|TRBV7-3|.|TRBD2
TGTGCCAGCAGCTCAGGACTAGCGCTGTACAATGAGCAGTACTTC
CASSSGLALYNEQYF
>TRBJ1-2|TRBV10-3|.|.
TGTGCCATCAGTGCGGGACTAGCTAACTATGGCTACACCTTC
CAISAGLANYGYTF
>TRBJ1-3|TRBV7-2|.|.
TGTGCCAGCAGCTTAGCGGGGCGTTCTGGAAACACCATGTATTTT
CASSLAGRSGNTMYF
>TRBJ1-2|TRBV7-3|many|.
TGTGCCAGCAGCCCTGACCCGTGGGCTAACTATGGCTACACCTTC
CASSPDPWANYGYTF
>TRBJ2-2|TRBV10-3|.|TRBD2
TGTGCCATCAGTGAGTCCCGGACTAGCGGGGAGCTGTTTTTT
CAISESRTSGELFF
>TRBJ2-7|TRBV7-9|.|TRBD2
TGTGCCAGCAGCTCCGAGACTAGCGGGAGGGCGGTACAGTACTTC
CASSSETSGRAVQYF
>TRBJ1-2|TRBV29-1|.|TRBD1
TGCAGCGTGTCCGGGACAGGGGAAGACTACACCTTC
CSVSGTGEDYTF
>TRBJ2-1|TRBV29-1|once|.
TGCAGCGTTGTTGTGGGGACCCACAATGAGCAGTTCTTC
CSVVVGTHNEQFF
>TRBJ2-7|TRBV5-1|.|TRBD2
TGCGCCAGCAGCGGGACTAGCGGGCCTTATGAGCAGTACTTC
CASSGTSGPYEQYF
>TRBJ2-7|TRBV6-5|many|.
TGTGCCAGCAGTACCGGGACACCTACCTACGAGCAGTACTTC
CASSTGTPTYEQYF
>TRBJ1-2|TRBV27|many|.
TGTGCCAGCAGTTTATCTGAGACGAGGCGGGGCTACACCTTC
CASSLSETRRGYTF
>TRBJ2-3|TRBV2|many|.
TGTGCCAGCAACGGTCTTGGAGGCGATACGCAGTATTTT
CASNGLGGDTQYF
>TRBJ1-2|TRBV20-1|.|.
TGCAGTGCTAGAGGGGATAGCGGGAGGGCAAATGGCTACACCTTC
CSARGDSGRANGYTF
>TRBJ2-5|TRBV28|.|.
TGTGCCAGCAGTCTCGGACAAGAAGAGGCCCAGTACTTC
CASSLGQEEAQYF
>TRBJ1-6|TRBV9|.|TRBD1
TGTGCCAGCAGCGCCGGGACAGGGGGGAGTTCACCCCTCCACTTT
CASSAGTGGSSPLHF
>TRBJ1-1|TRBV12-3/TRBV12-4|many|.
TGTGCCAGCACAGGGCCGGGGGCTGAAGCTTTCTTT
CASTGPGAEAFF
>TRBJ2-7|TRBV20-1|many|.
TGCAGTGCTCCGACTACAGGCTCCTACGAGCAGTACTTC
CSAPTTGSYEQYF
>TRBJ2-1|TRBV19|.|TRBD2
TGTGCCAGTAGTCGAGGTAGCGGGAGGACGTCCTACAATGAGCAGTTCTTC
CASSRGSGRTSYNEQFF
>TRBJ1-2|TRBV6-2/TRBV6-3|many|.
TGTGCCAGCAGTAAGGACCTACGGGGAGGCTACACCTTC
CASSKDLRGGYTF